This T cell receptor (beta chain) appears in the sequencing data of a study of TIL therapy for anti-PD-1-resistant metastatic lung cancer. Study-level information: A handful of tumors were EGFR-mutant and two were ALK-rearranged.

The V gene's germline CDR1 is ENHRY and CDR2 SYGVKD. The CDR3 extends over 15 amino acids. Deletions cut 3 bases from V and 1 base from J, with 10 bases between. This was the immunoSEQ v3 assay. TCRdb keeps only in-frame clones here, not all; method: immunoSEQ multiplex PCR. The sample consists of roughly 20,000 clones, roughly 80% of them appearing once. The time point was: pre-treatment sample, taken before nivolumab and TIL therapy. The rearrangement joins TRBV10-3 to TRBJ2-1; the D gene is possibly TRBD1 (5 bases). The sequence derives from a person between 25 and 80 years old with non-small cell lung cancer. Sequencing used blood, obtained at baseline. CDR3 protein: CAISDPRGSYNEQFF. The DNA for the CDR3 is TGTGCCATCAGTGACCCTAGGGGATCCTACAATGAGCAGTTCTTC.